These T cell receptor beta chains were read from a single sample in a study of T-cell reconstitution after alpha-beta-depleted transplantation in children. TCRdb reanalysed the PCR reads using MiXCR and keeps one entry per CDR3 protein. The sample contains some 460,000 distinct CDR3 sequences, roughly 17% of which appear only once. Sequencing used PBMCs, mostly from graft donor cells, obtained 360 days after TCRalphabeta/CD19-depleted stem cell transplant. All receptors derive from a boy under two years old who had a stem cell transplant for Wiskott-Aldrich syndrome, so the T cells may come from the graft donor. The conserved cysteine and the conserved F or W are not part of the CDR3 here. Fields, in order: V gene, D gene, J gene, CDR3 protein. D genes are given only for firm matches.

TRBV5-1	-	TRBJ2-1	ASSLALAVYNEQF
TRBV18	-	TRBJ2-5	ASSPGLQGETQY
TRBV5-1	-	TRBJ1-2	ASSLAPGQGIYGYT
TRBV29-1	-	TRBJ2-3	SETDSTDTQY
TRBV6-1	-	TRBJ2-7	ATRRLLGKEQY
TRBV5-1	TRBD2	TRBJ2-1	ASSPRGLAGVHEQF
TRBV11-2	-	TRBJ2-7	ASNRGTYEQY
TRBV18	-	TRBJ2-5	ASSWRRVGGETQY
TRBV10-3	TRBD2	TRBJ2-1	AILAGGWGNEQF
TRBV5-1	-	TRBJ2-5	ASSLAGTPEETQY
TRBV4-2	TRBD1	TRBJ2-7	ASSQAGQSGGEQY
TRBV7-9	-	TRBJ2-3	ASSLLKKGHTDTQY
TRBV7-6	-	TRBJ2-1	ASSSEASSYNEQF
TRBV27	-	TRBJ2-3	ASSLMAGVTDTQY
TRBV5-1	-	TRBJ2-3	ASRWDIGITDTQY
TRBV18	-	TRBJ2-1	ASSPKWQTFYNEQF
TRBV27	-	TRBJ2-3	ASSKWRDSPDTQY
TRBV28	-	TRBJ1-3	ASSLRGRNTIY
TRBV12-3/TRBV12-4	-	TRBJ1-2	ASSTQGRPNYGYT
TRBV20-1	TRBD2	TRBJ2-2	SAQPSGGWNTGELF
TRBV20-1	TRBD2	TRBJ2-5	SALSGAYQETQY
TRBV12-3/TRBV12-4	-	TRBJ2-1	ASSLFPTAYNEQF
TRBV30	TRBD2	TRBJ2-1	AWSPGLAYNEQF
TRBV12-3/TRBV12-4	TRBD1	TRBJ1-1	ASSLDVRTGRSEAF
TRBV21-1	-	TRBJ2-2	ASSKASGGELF
TRBV28	TRBD1	TRBJ2-5	ASSWGTGPQETQY
TRBV24-1	TRBD2	TRBJ2-2	ATSDPSGRGTGELF
TRBV24-1	-	TRBJ2-3	AVQSSEGRADTQY
TRBV5-1	-	TRBJ2-1	ASSLVASRRYNEQF
TRBV4-1	TRBD1	TRBJ2-7	ASSHKGLHGTGVDEQY
TRBV4-1	TRBD1	TRBJ2-7	ASSQPRQGTRYEQY
TRBV12-3/TRBV12-4	-	TRBJ2-5	ASSPGQLPFLTQY
TRBV12-3/TRBV12-4	TRBD1	TRBJ2-5	ASSHLARDRATQY
TRBV19	-	TRBJ1-1	ASRRDPIPNTEAF
TRBV5-1	-	TRBJ2-3	ASSLAELLSTDTQY
TRBV7-2	-	TRBJ2-7	ASSLILAAPKEQY
TRBV7-9	-	TRBJ2-3	ASSLARDTLFYTQY
TRBV10-3	TRBD1	TRBJ2-7	AISARTGDPYEQY
TRBV7-9	TRBD1	TRBJ2-3	ASSSLGGAWTDTQY
TRBV20-1	TRBD2	TRBJ2-1	SARGLAVSYNEQF
TRBV12-3/TRBV12-4	-	TRBJ2-1	ASRSWSRAVKDNEQF
TRBV4-1	TRBD2	TRBJ2-1	ASSQESGGADEQF
TRBV25-1	-	TRBJ1-6	ASRPTGLGGNSPLH
TRBV29-1	-	TRBJ1-1	SARNTEAF
TRBV4-2	TRBD2	TRBJ2-5	ASSQGSSGEETQY
TRBV28	-	TRBJ2-7	ASTNRVYEQY
TRBV6-2/TRBV6-3	TRBD1	TRBJ2-1	ASSYSRTGDQF
TRBV9	-	TRBJ2-3	ASSVELEGPDTQY